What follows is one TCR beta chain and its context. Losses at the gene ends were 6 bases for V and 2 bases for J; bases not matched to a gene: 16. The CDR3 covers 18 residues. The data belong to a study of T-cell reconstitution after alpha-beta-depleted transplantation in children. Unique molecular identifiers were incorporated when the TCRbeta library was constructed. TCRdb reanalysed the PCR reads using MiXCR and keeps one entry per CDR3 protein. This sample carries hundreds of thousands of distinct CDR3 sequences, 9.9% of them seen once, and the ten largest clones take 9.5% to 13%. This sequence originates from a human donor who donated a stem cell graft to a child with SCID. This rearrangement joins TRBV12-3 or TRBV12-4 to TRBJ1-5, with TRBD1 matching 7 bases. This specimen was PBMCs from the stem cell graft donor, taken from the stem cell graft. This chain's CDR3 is CASSISRQGVSGNQPQHF. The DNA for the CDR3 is TGTGCCAGCAGCATCAGCCGACAGGGCGTTTCGGGCAATCAGCCCCAGCATTTT.